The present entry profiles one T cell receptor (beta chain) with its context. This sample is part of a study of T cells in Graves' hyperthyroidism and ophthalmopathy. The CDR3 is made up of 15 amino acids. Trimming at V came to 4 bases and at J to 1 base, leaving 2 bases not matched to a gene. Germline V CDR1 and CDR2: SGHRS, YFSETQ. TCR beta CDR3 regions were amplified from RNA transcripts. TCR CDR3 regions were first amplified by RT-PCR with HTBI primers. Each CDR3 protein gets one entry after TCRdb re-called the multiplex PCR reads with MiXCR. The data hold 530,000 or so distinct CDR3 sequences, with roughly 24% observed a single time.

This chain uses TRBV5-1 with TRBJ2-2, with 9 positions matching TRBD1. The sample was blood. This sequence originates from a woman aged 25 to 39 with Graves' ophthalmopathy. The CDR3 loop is CASSRTGENTGELFF. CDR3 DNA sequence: TGCGCCAGCAGCAGGACAGGGGAGAACACCGGGGAGCTGTTTTTT.